This is a list of T cell receptor beta chains from one sample in a study of shared T cell receptors in the human thymus. The data were produced by immunoSEQ multiplex PCR, yet TCRdb's version contains in-frame clones alone and is incomplete. The sample yields hundreds of thousands of clones, 95% seen once. The sequenced sample was thymocytes. The receptor set was obtained from a human donor. Each CDR3 is given with its conserved first and last residue. A D gene is named only where the DNA matches it firmly. The size of a clone is reported for some rows only, either as once, few or many, or as a class for expanded clones.

>TRBJ1-5|NA|TRBV6-5|NA|15
TGTGCCAGCACTTCTCCGCCGGGGGCTAATCAGCCCCAGCATTTT
CASTSPPGANQPQHF
>TRBJ2-2|NA|TRBV5-6|once|19
TGTGCCAGCAGCTTGGCCATGAGGGTGCGGTGTGTGGACGCCGGGGAGCTGTTTTTT
CASSLAMRVRCVDAGELFF
>TRBJ2-1|TRBD2|TRBV7-9|once|16
TGTGCCAGCAGCTTAAAGCAAGCGGGAGGGCCGGGTGAGCAGTTCTTC
CASSLKQAGGPGEQFF
>TRBJ1-2|TRBD1|TRBV11-2|NA|19
TGTGCCAGCAGCTTAGATCGACCACGGGGCAGGGGGCGCGGCTATGGCTACACCTTC
CASSLDRPRGRGRGYGYTF
>TRBJ1-1|TRBD1|TRBV7-2|NA|19
TGTGCCAGCAGCTTAATCGGAAAGACAGGGGGCGCTGAACGGACTGAAGCTTTCTTT
CASSLIGKTGGAERTEAFF
>TRBJ2-1|TRBD2|TRBV6-6|NA|14
TGTGCCAGCAGCTTAGCGGGAGGGGTGGATGAGCAGTTCTTC
CASSLAGGVDEQFF
>TRBJ1-1|TRBD1|TRBV18|NA|18
TGTGCCAGCTCACCAAGGTCGGGACAGGGTAGTTTTATCACTGAAGCTTTCTTT
CASSPRSGQGSFITEAFF
>TRBJ2-6|NA|TRBV5-4|NA|15
TGTGCCAGCAGTTTACAGGTCTCTGGGGCCAACGTCCTGACTTTC
CASSLQVSGANVLTF
>TRBJ2-2|NA|TRBV7-3|NA|12
TGTGCCAGCAGCTACCTCACCGGGGAGCTGTTTTTT
CASSYLTGELFF
>TRBJ2-5|NA|TRBV30|NA|12
TGTGCCTGGAGTCAAGGAGCAGAGACCCAGTACTTC
CAWSQGAETQYF
>TRBJ1-2|NA|TRBV28|NA|14
TGTGCCAGCAGTCCGGTACAGGGCGGTAGGGGCTACACCTTC
CASSPVQGGRGYTF